Each of the 32 T cell receptor beta chains below was sequenced from the same sample in a study of blood T cell repertoires in COVID-19. Measured with immunoSEQ multiplex PCR; TCRdb has only the in-frame clones, and not every one. The sample includes around 310,000 clones, around 87% of them seen just once. The specimen sequenced was peripheral blood. The receptors were gathered from a woman between 50 and 59 years old with active or convalescent COVID-19.

The V gene is TRBV11-2, the J gene TRBJ1-6; D not resolved. The CDR3 length is 17 residues. The germline V gene has CDR1 SGHAT and CDR2 FQNNGV. The V end was cut by 2 bases, the J end by 3 bases, with 14 bases between. CDR3 in amino acids: CASSLSSLGNYNSPLHF. CDR3 nucleotides: TGTGCCAGCAGCTTATCATCCCTAGGAAACTATAATTCACCCCTCCACTTT.

The chain is built from TRBV5-1 and TRBJ1-3, with a possible D match to TRBD1 (5 bases). V lost 1 base to trimming and J lost 8 bases, with 25 bases between them. The CDR3 is 18 residues long. From germline, CDR1 is SGHRS and CDR2 YFSETQ. The CDR3 DNA follows: TGCGCCAGCAGCTTGCGAGGTTGGGGCCCTGCTCTGGATTACACCATATATTTT. This sequence encodes CASSLRGWGPALDYTIYF.

This clone was recorded only once. The chain employs TRBV4-2 and TRBJ2-2; tentatively, D is TRBD1 (6 bases). Trimming pared 0 bases from V and 0 bases from J, leaving 11 bases between. The CDR3 length is 17 residues. Germline CDR1 reads LGHNA; CDR2 reads YNFKEQ. The CDR3 reads CASSQDPRTANTGELFF. The CDR3 bases are TGTGCCAGCAGCCAAGACCCTAGGACAGCGAACACCGGGGAGCTGTTTTTT.

This chain uses TRBV12-3 or TRBV12-4 with TRBJ1-5; no definite D call. V was trimmed by 6 bases and J by 4 bases, leaving 10 bases between them. The CDR3 is made up of 13 amino acids. The CDR3 loop is CASSWTGNQPQHF. CDR3 sequence (DNA): TGTGCCAGCAGCTGGACGGGGAATCAGCCCCAGCATTTT.

The chain carries TRBV5-1 and TRBJ1-5; D call uncertain. This CDR3 has 15 residues. CDR1 is SGHRS, CDR2 YFSETQ, per germline. V was shortened by 0 bases and J by 1 base, with 8 bases between the two germline ends. CDR3 sequence: CASSLGQASNQPQHF. CDR3 nucleotide sequence: TGCGCCAGCAGCTTGGGACAAGCCAGCAATCAGCCCCAGCATTTT.

V and J are TRBV3-1 (or the pseudogene TRBV3-2) and TRBJ1-2; TRBD1 matches at 7 bases. V lost 3 bases, J lost 5 bases, and 9 bases stayed unmatched. The CDR3 is 15 amino acids. Germline CDR1 reads LGHDT; CDR2 reads YNNKEL (reference sequence). The CDR3: CASSQVQTGLYGYTF. DNA of the CDR3: TGTGCCAGCAGCCAGGTTCAGACAGGGTTATATGGCTACACCTTC.

The chain uses TRBV6-6 and TRBJ2-7; a possible D gene is TRBD1 (6 bases). There are 13 residues in the CDR3. Germline assignment: CDR1 MNHNY and CDR2 SVGAGI (reference sequence). The germline V and J ends were trimmed by 2 bases and 4 bases, with 9 bases remaining between them. CDR3 sequence (DNA): TGTGCCAGCAGTTACGGTACAGGGTACGAGCAGTACTTC. This codes for CASSYGTGYEQYF.

The chain carries TRBV28 and TRBJ2-3; 7 bases match TRBD2. Germline V gene sequence: CDR1 MDHEN, CDR2 SYDVKM. With V trimmed by 1 base and J by 0 bases, 16 bases remained unmatched. The CDR3 has 20 amino acids. The CDR3 here is CASSLSRWASGGPSTDTQYF. CDR3 DNA sequence: TGTGCCAGCAGTTTATCCCGATGGGCTAGCGGTGGCCCTAGCACAGATACGCAGTATTTT.

The J gene is TRBJ2-1, the V gene TRBV28; a weak D match, TRBD2 (6 bases). The germline CDR1 and CDR2 sequences are MDHEN and SYDVKM. Trimming removed 5 bases at V and 13 bases at J, with 12 bases between. There are 11 residues in the CDR3. CDR3 sequence reads: CASSTPGLQFF. CDR3 bases: TGTGCCAGCAGTACTCCGGGACTTCAGTTCTTC.

CDR3 bases: TGTGCCAGCAGCTCCCCTTACTGGGGCAGGGCCTCCTACGAGCAGTACTTC. Encoded protein: CASSSPYWGRASYEQYF. This chain connects TRBV7-8 to TRBJ2-7; weak D call: TRBD1 (5 bases). CDR3 length equals 17 residues. V dropped 4 bases and J dropped 0 bases, with 19 bases sitting between them. In germline, CDR1 is SGHVS, CDR2 FQNEAQ.

This clone was observed once. The same CDR3 can be traced to other DNA sequences in this sample. The chain recombines TRBV7-3 with TRBJ2-1; 10 nucleotides line up with TRBD2. This CDR3 is built from 15 residues. Germline V lookup: CDR1 SGHTA, CDR2 FQGTGA. Unmatched junction bases numbered 2, after V lost 5 bases and J lost 1 base. The CDR3 DNA follows: TGTGCCAGCAGCCGGACTAGCGGATCCTACAATGAGCAGTTCTTC. This encodes CASSRTSGSYNEQFF.

The chain employs TRBV4-3 and TRBJ1-2; D ambiguous. There are 16 residues in the CDR3. Trimming pared 0 bases from V and 4 bases from J, leaving 15 bases between. Germline CDR1 is LGHNA and CDR2 is YSLEER. CDR3 DNA sequence: TGCGCCAGCAGCCAAGAGGTCCAGGCATATTTCTATGGCTACACCTTC. Protein product: CASSQEVQAYFYGYTF.

The CDR3 region has the DNA TGTGCCAGCAGTGAGCAACGGGGACACTCTGGAAACACCATATATTTT. This translates into CASSEQRGHSGNTIYF. The J gene is TRBJ1-3, the V gene TRBV6-1; TRBD1 might be the D (6 bases). The CDR3 covers 16 residues. V lost 3 bases and J lost 0, with 12 bases in between. Germline V lookup: CDR1 MNHNS, CDR2 SASEGT.

J is TRBJ2-2 and V is TRBV10-3; 8 bases fit TRBD1. Germline trimming cut 6 bases from V and 0 bases from J; bases unmatched to any gene: 9. Germline V lookup: CDR1 ENHRY, CDR2 SYGVKD. The CDR3 is 17 amino acids. The CDR3 loop reads CAISWDRLNANTGELFF. The DNA for the CDR3 is TGTGCCATCAGCTGGGACAGGCTAAACGCGAACACCGGGGAGCTGTTTTTT.

The chain uses TRBV3-1 (or the pseudogene TRBV3-2) and TRBJ1-5; TRBD1 matches at 7 bases. The germline V gene has CDR1 LGHDT and CDR2 YNNKEL (reference sequence). Germline trimming cut 4 bases from V and 7 bases from J; bases unmatched to any gene: 7. The CDR3 has 14 residues. The CDR3 region is CASSPTGWWQPQHF. The CDR3 DNA sequence: TGTGCCAGCAGCCCGACAGGGTGGTGGCAGCCCCAGCATTTT.

The gene calls are TRBV27 and TRBJ2-7; 7 bases match TRBD2. Trimming at V came to 7 bases and at J to 7 bases, leaving 28 bases not matched to a gene. The CDR3 is 19 residues long. Looked up from germline, CDR1 is MNHEY and CDR2 is SMNVEV (reference sequence). This CDR3 reads CASTPTLGSLAEQSREQYF. The CDR3 region has the DNA TGTGCCAGCACCCCCACTTTGGGTAGCCTAGCGGAGCAGTCTCGGGAGCAGTACTTC.

The rearrangement links TRBV28 to TRBJ1-6; 10 nucleotides match TRBD1. V shed 10 bases and J 8 bases; nucleotides not matched to a gene: 8. Germline V gene sequence: CDR1 MDHEN, CDR2 SYDVKM. CDR3 length equals 14 residues. CDR3 protein: CAIREDRGYSPLHF. CDR3 nucleotides: TGTGCCATTCGGGAGGACAGGGGGTATTCACCCCTCCACTTT. Supplemented by reference TRBV28 and TRBJ1-6, the full variable domain reads DVKVTQSSRYLVKRTGEKVFLECVQDMDHENMFWYRQDPGLGLRLIYFSYDVKMKEKGDIPEGYSVSREKKERFSLILESASTNQTSMYLCAIREDRGYSPLHFGNGTRLTVT.

This clone occurred once. The V and J genes are TRBV29-1 and TRBJ1-1; 11 nucleotides align to TRBD1. There are 13 residues in the CDR3. J gave up 7 bases and V 6 bases, and 7 bases lay outside the gene matches. Germline assignment: CDR1 SQVTM and CDR2 ANQGSEA. As DNA, the CDR3 is TGCAGCGTCAGAGGACAGGGGGCGAGTGAAGCTTTCTTT. Translation gives CSVRGQGASEAFF.

The gene calls are TRBV29-1 and TRBJ2-2; possibly TRBD1 for D (5 bases). The CDR3 contains 13 residues. Trimming cost V 3 bases and J 9 bases, with 14 bases left between them. The germline gives CDR1 SQVTM, CDR2 ANQGSEA. This CDR3 reads CSVELRQSRELFF. Here the CDR3 DNA reads TGCAGCGTTGAGCTCAGACAGAGCCGGGAGCTGTTTTTT.

The chain is built from TRBV6-6 and TRBJ2-3; 9 bases are a match to TRBD2. CDR3 size: 16 residues. Losses at the gene ends were 5 bases for V and 2 bases for J; bases not matched to a gene: 8. Looked up from germline, CDR1 is MNHNY and CDR2 is SVGAGI (reference sequence). The CDR3 loop reads CASSLISGGATDTQYF. The CDR3, as DNA: TGTGCCAGCAGTCTCATTAGCGGGGGTGCCACAGATACGCAGTATTTT.

The J gene is TRBJ1-1, the V gene TRBV6-5; no clear D. V lost 0 bases to trimming and J lost 4 bases, with 6 bases between them. The CDR3 contains 13 residues. CDR1 MNHEY and CDR2 SVGAGI come from the germline V gene. The CDR3 DNA follows: TGTGCCAGCAGTTACTCGGAGGGCACTGAAGCTTTCTTT. It translates to CASSYSEGTEAFF.

V gene TRBV7-6 combines with J gene TRBJ1-1, with D possibly being TRBD1 (6 bases). CDR3 length: 13 amino acids. CDR1 and CDR2 from the germline V gene are SGHVS and FNYEAQ. Trimming removed 2 bases from V and 3 bases from J, with 7 bases in between. CDR3 sequence (DNA): TGTGCCAGCAGCTTAACAGGGTACACTGAAGCTTTCTTT. It is translated as CASSLTGYTEAFF.

Of note for this clone: The same CDR3 also results from other DNA sequences found in this sample. The V call is TRBV7-9, the J call TRBJ2-7, with 7 bases fitting TRBD2. There are 14 residues in the CDR3. Trimming cost V 2 bases and J 0 bases; bases outside gene matches: 1. Germline CDR1 is SEHNR and CDR2 is FQNEAQ (reference sequence). The CDR3 DNA reads TGTGCCAGCAGCTTACTAGCGGACTCCTACGAGCAGTACTTC. This sequence encodes CASSLLADSYEQYF.

The chain carries TRBV7-3 and TRBJ2-1; TRBD2 matches at 7 bases. V shed 1 base, J shed 7 bases, and the junction held 10 bases outside the gene matches. There are 16 residues in the CDR3. Germline values: CDR1 SGHTA, CDR2 FQGTGA. The chain's CDR3 is CASSLRGTTYRNEQFF. The CDR3 nucleotides read TGTGCCAGCAGCTTAAGAGGGACTACCTACAGGAATGAGCAGTTCTTC.

The genes are TRBV4-1 and TRBJ2-1; 12 nucleotides line up with TRBD2. The CDR3 spans 18 residues. V trimming: 1 base; J trimming: 7 bases; junction bases outside the gene matches: 11. Germline CDR1 and CDR2: MGHRA and YSYEKL. The CDR3: CASSQVDLGLAGGNEQFF. The CDR3 bases are TGCGCCAGCAGCCAAGTTGATCTCGGTCTAGCGGGAGGGAATGAGCAGTTCTTC.

The V gene is TRBV11-2, the J gene TRBJ1-2; D is undetermined. CDR1 and CDR2 (germline): SGHAT, FQNNGV. Trimming removed 4 bases at V and 8 bases at J, with 14 bases between. This CDR3 contains 13 residues. The chain's CDR3 is CASSSPRTGGYTF. CDR3 nucleotides: TGTGCCAGCAGCTCACCGAGGACTGGGGGCTACACCTTC.

V and J are TRBV4-3 and TRBJ1-2; 8 bases match TRBD1. Germline V lookup: CDR1 LGHNA, CDR2 YSLEER. This CDR3 region has 15 residues. The J segment lost 7 bases and the V segment lost 0 bases, leaving 7 bases of the junction unmatched. In nucleotides, the CDR3 is TGCGCCAGCAGCCAAGAGAGCCCAGGGGGCCGTGGCTACACCTTC. It translates to CASSQESPGGRGYTF.

This CDR3 is CASSGGTAGDYGYTF. The CDR3 DNA sequence: TGTGCCAGCAGTGGGGGGACAGCCGGGGACTATGGCTACACCTTC. The chain employs TRBV2 and TRBJ1-2; 7 bases match TRBD1. The CDR3 loop spans 15 amino acids. The V and J ends lost 4 bases and 3 bases, in that order; junction bases with no gene match: 8. Looked up from germline, CDR1 is SNHLY and CDR2 is FYNNEI.

The chain employs TRBV28 and TRBJ2-5; 9 bases agree with TRBD2. This CDR3 comprises 16 residues. With 6 bases clipped from V and 5 bases from J, the junction kept 13 bases outside the gene matches. Per germline, CDR1 MDHEN and CDR2 SYDVKM. CDR3: CASSTKLAGVWETQYF. CDR3 DNA: TGTGCCAGCAGCACTAAATTAGCGGGAGTGTGGGAGACCCAGTACTTC.

V gene TRBV30 combines with J gene TRBJ2-1; no clear D gene. The V end was cut by 2 bases, the J end by 8 bases, with 13 bases between. This CDR3 has 13 amino acids. Germline V CDR1 and CDR2: GTSNPN, SVGIG (reference sequence). The CDR3 sequence: CAWSSRPGDEQFF. The CDR3 DNA follows: TGTGCCTGGAGTTCACGCCCTGGAGATGAGCAGTTCTTC.

The rearrangement joins TRBV3-1 (or the pseudogene TRBV3-2) to TRBJ1-1, with TRBD1 as a possible D gene (6 bases). V lost 4 bases, J lost 0 bases, and 12 bases lay in between. Germline values: CDR1 LGHDT, CDR2 YNNKEL (reference sequence). The CDR3 is 15 residues long. In DNA form, the CDR3 reads TGTGCCAGCAGCCCCCCGGGACACATGAACACTGAAGCTTTCTTT. Its translation: CASSPPGHMNTEAFF.

This clone was detected only a few times. The chain combines TRBV5-6 with TRBJ1-2, with no clear D. From germline, CDR1 is SGHDT and CDR2 YYEEEE. CDR3 length: 16 residues. V dropped 4 bases and J dropped 2 bases, with 18 bases sitting between them. In DNA, the CDR3 is TGTGCCAGCAGCAGACAATGGCCATCGGTAAACTATGGCTACACCTTC. Translation: CASSRQWPSVNYGYTF.